This TCR beta chain was identified in a study of T cells after yellow fever vaccination. This clonotype was seen a few times. TCRdb ran MiXCR on the 5' RACE reads and lists one entry per CDR3 protein. Of some 560,000 distinct CDR3 sequences in the sample, about 17% were seen once. CDR3 length: 17 amino acids. CDR1 and CDR2 from the germline V gene are LGHNA and YNFKEQ. Trimming took 1 base from V and 4 from J, leaving 14 bases between them. This clonotype was sampled from a man between 18 and 29 years old who received the YFV17D yellow fever vaccine. Sequences were derived from PBMCs, sampled around 5 days after the first yellow fever vaccination. V usage is TRBV4-2 and J usage is TRBJ1-6; maybe TRBD1 (6 bases). The CDR3 sequence is CASSQVYRENYNSPLHF. In DNA form, the CDR3 reads TGTGCCAGCAGCCAAGTTTACAGGGAGAATTATAATTCACCCCTCCACTTT.